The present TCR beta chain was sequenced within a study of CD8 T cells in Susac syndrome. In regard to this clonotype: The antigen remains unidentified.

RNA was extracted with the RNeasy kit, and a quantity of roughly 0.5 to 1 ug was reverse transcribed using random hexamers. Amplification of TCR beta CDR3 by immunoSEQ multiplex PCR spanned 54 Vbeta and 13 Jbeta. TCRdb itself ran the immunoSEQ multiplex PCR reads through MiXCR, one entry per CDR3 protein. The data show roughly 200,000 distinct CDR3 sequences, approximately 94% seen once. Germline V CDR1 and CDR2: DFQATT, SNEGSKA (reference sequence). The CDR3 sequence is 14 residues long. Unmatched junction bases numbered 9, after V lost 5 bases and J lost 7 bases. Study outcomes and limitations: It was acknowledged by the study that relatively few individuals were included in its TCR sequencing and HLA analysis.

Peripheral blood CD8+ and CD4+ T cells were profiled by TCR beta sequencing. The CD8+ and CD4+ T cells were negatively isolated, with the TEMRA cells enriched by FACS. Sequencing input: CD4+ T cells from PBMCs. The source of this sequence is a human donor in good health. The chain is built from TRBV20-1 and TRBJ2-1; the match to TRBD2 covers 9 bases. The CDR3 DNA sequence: TGCAGTGCTCTTCCCGGGACTAGCCTTAATGAGCAGTTCTTC. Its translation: CSALPGTSLNEQFF.